Sequencing of this T cell receptor beta chain was carried out in a study of T-cell reconstitution after alpha-beta-depleted transplantation in children. Using unique molecular identifiers, the investigators prepared the TCRbeta library. TCRdb re-called the PCR reads with MiXCR, one entry per CDR3 protein. The table includes about 540,000 distinct CDR3 sequences, about a sixth detected once. Trimming took 5 bases from V and 3 from J; bases not matched to a gene: 6. The CDR3 covers 15 residues. Per germline, CDR1 SGHRS and CDR2 YFSETQ. The J gene is TRBJ2-3, the V gene TRBV5-1, with 10 bases identical to TRBD2. The receptor comes from a human donor who donated a stem cell graft to a child with acute lymphoblastic leukemia. The sample in question was PBMCs from the stem cell graft donor, obtained from the stem cell graft. CDR3 bases: TGCGCCAGCAGTCCGGGACTAGCGCAGACAGATACGCAGTATTTT. The encoded protein is CASSPGLAQTDTQYF.